This T cell receptor beta chain was profiled in a study of cytomegalovirus exposure and HLA in healthy donors. CDR1 is SGHNT and CDR2 is YYREEE in the germline V gene (reference sequence). This CDR3 contains 14 residues. The germline V and J ends were trimmed by 4 bases and 2 bases, with 10 bases remaining between them. Amplification used 60 Vbeta primers and 13 Jbeta primers. Repertoires were generated with immunoSEQ multiplex PCR, while TCRdb's copy carries only in-frame clones and drops some. The data contain under 150,000 clones, 82% of them singletons. Sample: PBMCs. The sequence was collected from a boy aged 10-17 years in good health and CMV-seronegative. The chain recombines TRBV5-4 with TRBJ2-1; possible D gene TRBD2, 5 bases. The CDR3 region has the DNA TGTGCCAGCAGCCTCGGGGTGGCCTACAATGAGCAGTTCTTC. It translates to CASSLGVAYNEQFF.